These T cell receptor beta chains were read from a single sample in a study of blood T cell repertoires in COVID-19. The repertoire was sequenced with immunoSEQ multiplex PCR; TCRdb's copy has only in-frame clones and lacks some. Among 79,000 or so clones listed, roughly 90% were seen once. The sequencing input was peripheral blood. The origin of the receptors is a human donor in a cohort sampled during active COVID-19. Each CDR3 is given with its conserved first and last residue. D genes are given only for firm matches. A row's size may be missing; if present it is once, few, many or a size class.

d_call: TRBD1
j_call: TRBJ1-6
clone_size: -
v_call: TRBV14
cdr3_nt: TGTGCCAGCAGCCCGAGGGACAGGGTGAGGTCACCCCTCCACTTT
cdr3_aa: CASSPRDRVRSPLHF

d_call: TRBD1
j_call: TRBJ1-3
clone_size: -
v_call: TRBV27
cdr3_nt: TGTGCCAGCAGTTATCGACAGGGGGTATTCCTGGGCAGAAATTTT
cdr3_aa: CASSYRQGVFLGRNF

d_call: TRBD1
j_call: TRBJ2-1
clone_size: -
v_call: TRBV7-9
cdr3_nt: TGTGCCAGCAGCCCCGGGACAGGGATTAGTGAGCAGTTCTTC
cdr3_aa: CASSPGTGISEQFF

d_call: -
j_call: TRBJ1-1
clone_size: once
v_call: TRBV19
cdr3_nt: TGTGCCAGTAGAGCTCTCCGGGGGGAGGACACTGAAGCTTTCTTT
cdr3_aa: CASRALRGEDTEAFF

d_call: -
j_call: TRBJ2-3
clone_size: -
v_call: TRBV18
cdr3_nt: TGTGCCAGCTCACCCTCAGATACGCAGTATTTT
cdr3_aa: CASSPSDTQYF

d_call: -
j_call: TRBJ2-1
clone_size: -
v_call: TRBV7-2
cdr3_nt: TGTGCCAGCAGCTTTATCCCGACACGGGCAGGGAATGAGCAGTTCTTC
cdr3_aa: CASSFIPTRAGNEQFF

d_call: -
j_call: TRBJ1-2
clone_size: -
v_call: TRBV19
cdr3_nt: TGTGCCAGTAGAAGGGCAGGGACTGGCTATGGCTACACCTTC
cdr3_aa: CASRRAGTGYGYTF

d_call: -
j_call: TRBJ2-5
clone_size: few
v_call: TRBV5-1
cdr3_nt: TGCGCCAGCAGCTTGTCCGGTGAGACCCAGTACTTC
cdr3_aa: CASSLSGETQYF

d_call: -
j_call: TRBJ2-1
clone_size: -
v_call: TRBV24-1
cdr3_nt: TGTGCCACCAGTGACTTCAGGGGCGAGCAGTTCTTC
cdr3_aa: CATSDFRGEQFF

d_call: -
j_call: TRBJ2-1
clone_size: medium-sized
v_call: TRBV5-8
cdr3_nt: TGTGCCAGCAGCACCGAACAGGGTTATGAGCAGTTCTTC
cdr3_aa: CASSTEQGYEQFF

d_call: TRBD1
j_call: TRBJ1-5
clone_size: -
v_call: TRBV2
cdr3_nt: TGTGCCACCCAGCGGAGACAGGGGGAAGATCAGCCCCAGCATTTT
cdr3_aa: CATQRRQGEDQPQHF

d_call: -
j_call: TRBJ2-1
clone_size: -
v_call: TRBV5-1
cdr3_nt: TGCGCCAGCAGCTTCCCCTTACGGGACTTTAACTACAATGAGCAGTTCTTC
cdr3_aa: CASSFPLRDFNYNEQFF

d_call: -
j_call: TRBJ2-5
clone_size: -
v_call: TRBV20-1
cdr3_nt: TGCAGTGCTAGTAGGCTAACAGGTCCGACCCAGTACTTC
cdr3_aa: CSASRLTGPTQYF

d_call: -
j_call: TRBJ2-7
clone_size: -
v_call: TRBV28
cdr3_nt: TGTGCCAGCAGTTTACCAGGGGCCAGCTACGAGCAGTACTTC
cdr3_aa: CASSLPGASYEQYF

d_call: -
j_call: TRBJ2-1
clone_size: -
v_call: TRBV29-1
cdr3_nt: TGCAGCGTTGACAGGACTAACGGGGGCAATGAGCAGTTCTTC
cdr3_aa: CSVDRTNGGNEQFF

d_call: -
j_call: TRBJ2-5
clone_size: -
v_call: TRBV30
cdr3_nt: TGTGCCTGGAGGCGGGCAGGGGATACCCAGTACTTC
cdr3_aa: CAWRRAGDTQYF

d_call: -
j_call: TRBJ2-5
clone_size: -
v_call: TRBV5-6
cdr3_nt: TGTGCCAGCAGCTTGGAGCTCAAAGAGACCCAGTACTTC
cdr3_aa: CASSLELKETQYF

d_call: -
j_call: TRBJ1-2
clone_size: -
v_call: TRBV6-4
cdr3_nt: TGTGCCAGCAGTCCCAACGCAGAAATTTATGGCTACACCTTC
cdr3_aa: CASSPNAEIYGYTF

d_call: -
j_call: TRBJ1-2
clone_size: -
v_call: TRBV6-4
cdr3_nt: TGTGCCGCCTCCAAACAGGGCGCTGGCTACACCTTC
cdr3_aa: CAASKQGAGYTF

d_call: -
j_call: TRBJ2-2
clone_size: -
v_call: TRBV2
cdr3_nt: TGTGCCAGCACCACAAGTTACGGGGAGCTGTTTTTT
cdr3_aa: CASTTSYGELFF

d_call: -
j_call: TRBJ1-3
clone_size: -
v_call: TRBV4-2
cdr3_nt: TGTGCCAGCAGCCAAGATCCGGGCTCTGGAAACACCATATATTTT
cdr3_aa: CASSQDPGSGNTIYF

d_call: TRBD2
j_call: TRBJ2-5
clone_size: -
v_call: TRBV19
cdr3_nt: TGTGCCAGCTCGGGACTAGCGGGGTTGTACCAAGAGACCCAGTACTTC
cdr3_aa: CASSGLAGLYQETQYF

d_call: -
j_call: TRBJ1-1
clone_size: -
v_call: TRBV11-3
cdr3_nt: TGTGCCAGCAGCTTAGATGACTCGGGAACAGAAGCTTTCTTT
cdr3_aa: CASSLDDSGTEAFF

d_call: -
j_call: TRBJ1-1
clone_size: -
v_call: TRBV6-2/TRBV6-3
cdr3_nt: TGTGCCAGCAGTTACTCCCGCGGGGCTTTGAACACTGAAGCTTTCTTT
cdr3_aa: CASSYSRGALNTEAFF

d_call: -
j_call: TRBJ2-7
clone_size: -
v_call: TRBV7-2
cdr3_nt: TGTGCCAGCAGCTCGAACAGGGTCGAGCAGTACTTC
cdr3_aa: CASSSNRVEQYF

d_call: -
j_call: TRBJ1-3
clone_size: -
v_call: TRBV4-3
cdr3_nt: TGCGCCAGCAGCCAAGAGTCAGGGGCTGGAAACACCATATATTTT
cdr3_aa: CASSQESGAGNTIYF

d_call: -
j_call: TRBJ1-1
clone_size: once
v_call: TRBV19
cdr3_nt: TGTGCCAGTAGTATAGAGGGCAGGTTGAACACTGAAGCTTTCTTT
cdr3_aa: CASSIEGRLNTEAFF

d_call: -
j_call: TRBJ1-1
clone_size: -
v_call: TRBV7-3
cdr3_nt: TGTGCCAGCAGCCCCGGAGCGGCGACTGAAGCTTTCTTT
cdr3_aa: CASSPGAATEAFF

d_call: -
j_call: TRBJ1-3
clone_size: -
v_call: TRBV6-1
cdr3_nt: TGTGCCAGCAGTGAATCGCGGCATCCGGACACCATATATTTT
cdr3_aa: CASSESRHPDTIYF

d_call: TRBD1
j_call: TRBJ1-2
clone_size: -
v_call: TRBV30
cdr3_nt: TGTGCCTGGAGTAGGGGACAGGGGGCAGTCGGCTACACCTTC
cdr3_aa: CAWSRGQGAVGYTF

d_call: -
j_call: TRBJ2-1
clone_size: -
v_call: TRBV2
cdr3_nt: TGTGCCAGCAGGGCCAGGGGTGAGCAGTTCTTC
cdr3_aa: CASRARGEQFF

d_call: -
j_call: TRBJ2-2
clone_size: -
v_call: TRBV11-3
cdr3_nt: TGTGCCAGCAGCTTGAGGACGGACTCGAACACCGGGGAGCTGTTTTTT
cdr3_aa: CASSLRTDSNTGELFF

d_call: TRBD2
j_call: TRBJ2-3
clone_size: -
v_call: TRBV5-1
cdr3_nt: TGCGCCAGCAGCTCCGGGACTAGCGGGACAGATACGCAGTATTTT
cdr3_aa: CASSSGTSGTDTQYF

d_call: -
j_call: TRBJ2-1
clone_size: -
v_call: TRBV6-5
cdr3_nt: TGTGCCAGCACCTTTGACAATGAGCAGTTCTTC
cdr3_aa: CASTFDNEQFF

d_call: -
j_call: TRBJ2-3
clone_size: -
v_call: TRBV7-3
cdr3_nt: TGTGCCAGCAGCTTAATTCCTAGCACAGATACGCAGTATTTT
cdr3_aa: CASSLIPSTDTQYF

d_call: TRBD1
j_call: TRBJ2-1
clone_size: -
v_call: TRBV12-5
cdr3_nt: TGTGCTAGTGGGTCCCTTTCAGGGGGCGTGAGGTACAATGAGCAGTTCTTC
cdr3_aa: CASGSLSGGVRYNEQFF